A selection of T cell receptor beta chains follows, all from one sample in a study of technical replicates of blood from a few donors. TCRdb keeps only in-frame clones here, not all; method: immunoSEQ multiplex PCR. The table records approximately 51,000 clones, roughly 93% of them present only once. Source material: PBMCs. These receptors all stem from a human donor in good health. Some clones in this sample may be carry-over from other donors' samples. The CDR3 runs from the conserved cysteine through the conserved F or W.

V: TRBV7-2
CDR3: CASSSLGGVVNTEAFF

V: TRBV5-1
CDR3: CASTLLDSSYNEQFF

V: TRBV11-2
CDR3: CASSPGTGSSYEQYF

V: TRBV4-1
CDR3: CASSQFGVVAFF

V: TRBV18
CDR3: CASLLQQGNTEAFF

V: TRBV7-9
CDR3: CASSLALGDSGANVLTF

V: TRBV30
CDR3: CAWSVLEDTEAFF

V: TRBV7-2
CDR3: CASSLAPLSRGAAYEQYF

V: TRBV6-1
CDR3: CASSGWTGGVREAFF

V: TRBV7-3
CDR3: CASSLKGSGSSTDTQYF

V: TRBV29-1
CDR3: CSAKPQWGGTEAFF

V: TRBV27
CDR3: CASSTTSGRYQQYF

V: TRBV27
CDR3: CASSLSPNNEQFF

V: TRBV25-1
CDR3: CASKKGLAGPYEQYF

V: TRBV18
CDR3: CASLQGEGEKLFF

V: TRBV27
CDR3: CASSLAGQGFGYTF

V: TRBV30
CDR3: CAWSATSGSSDTQYF

V: TRBV9
CDR3: CASSVGETSPTYEQYF

V: TRBV5-6
CDR3: CASSRQGAGVDTQYF

V: TRBV29-1
CDR3: CSAAESYEQYF

V: TRBV5-1
CDR3: CASSYRSRTDTQYF

V: TRBV4-3
CDR3: CASSQLYNTEAFF

V: TRBV6-5
CDR3: CASSYFGRPSYNEQFF

V: TRBV5-6
CDR3: CASSRRQGASTYEQYF

V: TRBV7-9
CDR3: CASSSAGLYTDTQYF

V: TRBV7-9
CDR3: CASSSRDRGNSPLHF

V: TRBV5-1
CDR3: CASSLAGENIQYF

V: TRBV6-4
CDR3: CASSSYSNQPQHF

V: TRBV9
CDR3: CASSVRPGTEAFF

V: TRBV4-2
CDR3: CASSPSLAGVTDTQYF

V: TRBV6-5
CDR3: CASSPPQGREAFF

V: TRBV7-3
CDR3: CASSYQRETDTQYF

V: TRBV7-9
CDR3: CASSLDRWGQGEEKLFF

V: TRBV9
CDR3: CASSVGYGASGRGEQYF

V: TRBV2
CDR3: CASTDAWRTEAFF

V: TRBV6-1
CDR3: CASSGVTSVEEQYF

V: TRBV30
CDR3: CAWSVEGVQGYTF

V: TRBV6-4
CDR3: CASSATGGSDTQYF

V: TRBV7-2
CDR3: CASSRSVGGEGDIQYF

V: TRBV19
CDR3: CASSVAGGNQPQHF

V: TRBV19
CDR3: CASSRDTEAFF

V: TRBV6-1
CDR3: CASSKGTDYEQYF

V: TRBV6-1
CDR3: CASSEAGQGQPQHF

V: TRBV5-1
CDR3: CASSLPRQQETQYF

V: TRBV27
CDR3: CASSHNSNTGELFF

V: TRBV5-4
CDR3: CASSLSIGAGGPRVQYF

V: TRBV7-8
CDR3: CASTGGWGRGYEQYF

V: TRBV7-9
CDR3: CASSRSGGAGNTGELFF

V: TRBV5-4
CDR3: CASSSGDSYGYTF